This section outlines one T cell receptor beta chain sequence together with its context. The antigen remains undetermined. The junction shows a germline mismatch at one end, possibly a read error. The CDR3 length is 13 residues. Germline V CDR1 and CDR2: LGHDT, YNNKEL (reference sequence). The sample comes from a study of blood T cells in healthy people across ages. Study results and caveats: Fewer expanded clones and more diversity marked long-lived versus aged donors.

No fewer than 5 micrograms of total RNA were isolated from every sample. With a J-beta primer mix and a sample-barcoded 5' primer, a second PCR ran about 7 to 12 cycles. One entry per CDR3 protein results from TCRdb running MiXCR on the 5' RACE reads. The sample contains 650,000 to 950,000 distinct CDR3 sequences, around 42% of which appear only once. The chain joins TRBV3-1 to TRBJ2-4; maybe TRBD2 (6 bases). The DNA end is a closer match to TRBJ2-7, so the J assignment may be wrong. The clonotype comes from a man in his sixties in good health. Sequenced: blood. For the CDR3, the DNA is TGTACCAGCAGCCAAACTAGCCGCTACGAGCAGTACTTC. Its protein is CTSSQTSRYEQYF.